Listed here are 20 T cell receptor beta chains from one sample, sequenced in a study of cytomegalovirus exposure and HLA in healthy donors. Method: immunoSEQ multiplex PCR; TCRdb's copy keeps in-frame clones and lacks some. The data show around 60,000 clones, 90% seen once. Specimen: PBMCs. The receptors were gathered from a man between 18 and 29 years old in good health and CMV-seronegative.

The rearrangement joins TRBV29-1 to TRBJ2-2, with TRBD1 identical over 10 bases. The germline V gene encodes CDR1 SQVTM and CDR2 ANQGSEA. V dropped 8 bases and J dropped 5; count of bases not matched to a gene: 14. This CDR3 is built from 16 residues. CDR3 protein: CSLDRGRGRLTGELFF. The CDR3 DNA reads as TGCAGCCTCGACAGGGGGCGGGGGCGCTTGACCGGGGAGCTGTTTTTT.

The CDR3 reads CASSRGQGGNEQFF. The CDR3 nucleotides read TGTGCCAGCAGCCGGGGACAGGGGGGTAATGAGCAGTTCTTC. The chain uses TRBV7-9 and TRBJ2-1, with TRBD1 identical over 11 bases. The germline V gene encodes CDR1 SEHNR and CDR2 FQNEAQ (reference sequence). The CDR3 totals 14 residues. Germline trimming cut 5 bases from V and 7 bases from J; bases unmatched to any gene: 4. The full variable domain, rest sourced from reference TRBV7-9 and TRBJ2-1, is DTGVSQNPRHKITKRGQNVTFRCDPISEHNRLYWYRQTLGQGPEFLTYFQNEAQLEKSRLLSDRFSAERPKGSFSTLEIQRTEQGDSAMYLCASSRGQGGNEQFFGPGTRLTVL.

V is TRBV9 and J is TRBJ2-7, with D possibly matching TRBD2 (6 bases). V was shortened by 3 bases and J by 5 bases, with 12 bases between the two germline ends. Germline assignment: CDR1 SGDLS and CDR2 YYNGEE. This CDR3 has 13 residues. DNA for the CDR3: TGTGCCAGCAGCGACGGGGGATCCCACGAGCAGTACTTC. Amino acid sequence: CASSDGGSHEQYF.

This clone has only a few counts. This chain connects TRBV2 to TRBJ2-1; TRBD1 agrees at 12 bases. Looked up from germline, CDR1 is SNHLY and CDR2 is FYNNEI. The CDR3 is 15 amino acids. The ends lost 4 bases at V and 9 bases at J; junction bases unmatched: 7. The DNA for the CDR3 is TGTGCCAGCAGTGTAGGGACAGGGGGCTGGGGTGAGCAGTTCTTC. It translates to CASSVGTGGWGEQFF.

CDR3: CASSKTVNTGELFF. For the CDR3, the DNA is TGTGCCAGTAGTAAGACAGTAAACACCGGGGAGCTGTTTTTT. The J gene is TRBJ2-2, the V gene TRBV19; D possibly corresponds to TRBD1 (5 bases). Germline assignment: CDR1 LNHDA and CDR2 SQIVND (reference sequence). This CDR3 spans 14 amino acids. V was cut by 4 bases and J by 2 bases, with 8 bases left in between.

The gene calls are TRBV5-1 and TRBJ1-1; D is ambiguous. The germline V gene has CDR1 SGHRS and CDR2 YFSETQ. Trimming stripped 3 bases from V and 4 bases from J, with 13 bases between. CDR3 length equals 14 residues. The CDR3 nucleotides read TGCGCCAGCAGCTCGCGTCGGGGTAGCACTGAAGCTTTCTTT. It encodes CASSSRRGSTEAFF.

The V call is TRBV13, the J call TRBJ1-1; a weak D match, TRBD1 (6 bases). The CDR3 spans 12 residues. In germline, CDR1 is PRHDT, CDR2 FYEKMQ (reference sequence). The CDR3 sequence is CGAGGLDTEAFF. The CDR3 DNA reads as TGTGGAGCGGGGGGGCTTGACACTGAAGCTTTCTTT.

This chain uses TRBV19 with TRBJ2-1; perhaps TRBD1 as D (5 bases). The CDR3 length is 17 residues. Germline V CDR1 and CDR2: LNHDA, SQIVND (reference sequence). The V end was cut by 7 bases, the J end by 2 bases, with 21 bases between. CDR3 DNA sequence: TGTGCCAGTAACCGCCTGGGGCCGACAACCGCCTACAATGAGCAGTTCTTC. Encoded protein: CASNRLGPTTAYNEQFF.

The chain combines TRBV30 with TRBJ2-7, with 9 bases matching TRBD1. Per germline, CDR1 GTSNPN and CDR2 SVGIG (reference sequence). Germline trimming cut 5 bases from V and 3 bases from J; bases unmatched to any gene: 5. The CDR3 is made up of 13 amino acids. CDR3 nucleotide sequence: TGTGCCTGGGCCGGGACAGGGATCTACGAGCAGTACTTC. It is translated as CAWAGTGIYEQYF.

V is TRBV18 and J is TRBJ2-5, with 7 bases matching TRBD1. CDR1 is KGHSH and CDR2 is LQKENI in the germline V gene. V shed 2 bases, J shed 5 bases, and the junction held 11 bases outside the gene matches. The CDR3 has 16 amino acids. The CDR3 reads CASSPGFGRGGETQYF. For the CDR3, the DNA is TGTGCCAGCTCACCAGGATTTGGTCGAGGGGGCGAGACCCAGTACTTC.

CDR3 nucleotides: TGTGCCAGCAGTGAAGTTTCAGGTAGTGTTGGCTACACCTTC. The encoded protein is CASSEVSGSVGYTF. The chain recombines TRBV2 with TRBJ1-2; the D is unclear. CDR3 length equals 14 residues. Germline V gene lookup returns CDR1 SNHLY and CDR2 FYNNEI. Trimming left V 1 base short and J 7 bases short, with 13 bases between.

J is TRBJ2-3 and V is TRBV9; 8 positions match TRBD2. This CDR3 region has 15 residues. Trimming cost V 7 bases and J 4 bases; bases outside gene matches: 11. In germline, CDR1 is SGDLS, CDR2 YYNGEE. CDR3 sequence (DNA): TGTGCCAGCTCGCGGGCTAGCGGGCGGGCAGATACGCAGTATTTT. Amino acids: CASSRASGRADTQYF.

The V call is TRBV15, the J call TRBJ2-3, with 7 nucleotides matching TRBD2. In germline, CDR1 is LNHNV, CDR2 YYDKDF (reference sequence). After removal of 4 bases from V and 0 bases from J, the junction contained 7 bases not matched to a gene. CDR3 length equals 16 residues. In DNA form, the CDR3 reads TGTGCCACCAGCATCGGAGCGGGAAGAAGCACAGATACGCAGTATTTT. Its translation is CATSIGAGRSTDTQYF.

To note about this clone: One end of the junction does not line up with germline, which may come from a read error. The chain recombines TRBV7-7 with TRBJ2-5; D gene ambiguous. Germline V lookup: CDR1 SSHAT, CDR2 FNYEAQ (reference sequence). The CDR3 has 16 amino acids. The CDR3 region has the DNA TGTGCTAGCAGCGCCACTTCTAGTAACATACAAGAGACCCAGTACTTC. Protein sequence: CASSATSSNIQETQYF.

This clone was detected only a few times. V usage is TRBV30 and J usage is TRBJ1-5; possibly TRBD1 for D (6 bases). Germline CDR1 and CDR2: GTSNPN and SVGIG (reference sequence). There are 15 residues in the CDR3. The V end was cut by 2 bases, the J end by 3 bases, with 14 bases between. The CDR3 protein is CAWSRQTGYNQPQHF. CDR3 nucleotides: TGTGCCTGGAGTCGACAGACAGGCTACAATCAGCCCCAGCATTTT.

The rearrangement links TRBV6-1 to TRBJ2-3, with a weak D call TRBD1 (6 bases). Germline values: CDR1 MNHNS, CDR2 SASEGT. This CDR3 has 15 residues. The V and J ends lost 6 bases and 0 bases respectively, with 13 bases between them. CDR3 DNA sequence: TGTGCCAGCAGAGTAGGAACAGGGAGCACAGATACGCAGTATTTT. Encoded protein: CASRVGTGSTDTQYF.

This sequence joins TRBV4-3 and TRBJ1-5, with TRBD1 matching 7 bases. Germline loops: CDR1 LGHNA, CDR2 YSLEER. There are 17 residues in the CDR3. V shed 2 bases and J 0 bases; nucleotides not matched to a gene: 7. The CDR3 loop reads CASSQHRDSVSNQPQHF. CDR3 nucleotides: TGCGCCAGCAGCCAACACCGGGACAGCGTTAGCAATCAGCCCCAGCATTTT.

The CDR3 sequence: CASSLTRKGDTQYF. For the CDR3, the DNA is TGTGCCAGCAGTTTGACTAGAAAGGGGGATACGCAGTATTTT. This chain joins TRBV27 and TRBJ2-3; the D gene is possibly TRBD2 (6 bases). The CDR3 is 14 residues long. Germline V gene sequence: CDR1 MNHEY, CDR2 SMNVEV (reference sequence). V lost 3 bases to trimming and J lost 6 bases, with 13 bases between them.

This rearrangement joins TRBV7-8 to TRBJ2-7; perhaps TRBD2 as D (5 bases). V was pared by 6 bases and J by 7 bases, with 16 bases between. The CDR3 spans 13 residues. Looked up from germline, CDR1 is SGHVS and CDR2 is FQNEAQ. In nucleotides, the CDR3 is TGTGCCAGCAGGAGTTACCGGGGTCCAGAGCAGTACTTC. It yields the protein CASRSYRGPEQYF.

The chain couples TRBV7-8 to TRBJ2-1; TRBD1 matches at 7 bases. The CDR3 totals 14 residues. CDR1 is SGHVS and CDR2 is FQNEAQ in the germline V gene. Trimming took 6 bases from V and 5 from J; bases not matched to a gene: 7. Here the CDR3 reads CASSHTGVHNEQFF. CDR3 nucleotide sequence: TGTGCCAGCAGTCACACAGGGGTCCACAATGAGCAGTTCTTC. Based on the CDR3 plus reference TRBV7-8 and TRBJ2-1, the full variable domain is GAGVSQSPRYKVAKRGQDVALRCDPISGHVSLFWYQQALGQGPEFLTYFQNEAQLDKSGLPSDRFFAERPEGSVSTLKIQRTQQEDSAVYLCASSHTGVHNEQFFGPGTRLTVL.